This TCR beta chain is drawn from a study of blood T cells in healthy people across ages. Notes on the study in general: Diversity figures based on one million T cells were deemed too low.

Trimming cost V 5 bases and J 11 bases, with 30 bases left between them. CDR1 and CDR2 from the germline V gene are MNHEY and SMNVEV (reference sequence). This CDR3 comprises 17 residues. About this clonotype: What it binds is unknown.

Using a J-beta primer mix together with a sample-barcoded 5' primer, a second PCR was run for 7 to 11 cycles. In TCRdb, the 5' RACE reads were re-called with MiXCR into one record per CDR3 protein. The sample includes under 2 million distinct CDR3 sequences, almost 35% of them seen just once. The TCR comes from a woman in her twenties or thirties in good health. Source material: blood. The chain recombines TRBV27 with TRBJ2-5; no clear D gene. CDR3 sequence (DNA): TGTGCCAGCAGTATCGAGCCGGGCCCCTTTACCGCAATGGAGCAGTACTTC. Its protein product is CASSIEPGPFTAMEQYF.